The clone carrying this TCR beta chain was counted many times. The antigen is not known. This entry is derived from a study of CD8+CD57+ T cells in acquired aplastic anemia. Study details: DNA recovered from sorted CD4+ and CD8+ cells had a mean of about 3.5 ug. Researchers reported that healthy donors averaged about 9.8 million reads for CD4+ cells. Study-wide findings and caveats: Between patients and controls, about 31 CD8+ CDR3 sequences were found in common.

Genomic DNA served as template for TCR beta VDJ and CDR3 profiling. TCRdb independently ran MiXCR on the reads; one entry per CDR3 protein. Among about 170,000 distinct CDR3 sequences listed, roughly 48% were seen once. Per germline, CDR1 LGHDT and CDR2 YNNKEL (reference sequence). V was shortened by 1 base and J by 1 base, with 4 bases between the two germline ends. The CDR3 is made up of 13 amino acids. This clonotype originated in a human donor in good health. Specimen: sorted CD4+, CD8+, or CD8+CD57+ T cells (not recorded which) from PBMCs. The chain joins TRBV3-1 to TRBJ1-1; D ambiguous. The CDR3 DNA reads TGTGCCAGCAGCCAAGTTAGGAACACTGAAGCTTTCTTT. This gives the protein CASSQVRNTEAFF.